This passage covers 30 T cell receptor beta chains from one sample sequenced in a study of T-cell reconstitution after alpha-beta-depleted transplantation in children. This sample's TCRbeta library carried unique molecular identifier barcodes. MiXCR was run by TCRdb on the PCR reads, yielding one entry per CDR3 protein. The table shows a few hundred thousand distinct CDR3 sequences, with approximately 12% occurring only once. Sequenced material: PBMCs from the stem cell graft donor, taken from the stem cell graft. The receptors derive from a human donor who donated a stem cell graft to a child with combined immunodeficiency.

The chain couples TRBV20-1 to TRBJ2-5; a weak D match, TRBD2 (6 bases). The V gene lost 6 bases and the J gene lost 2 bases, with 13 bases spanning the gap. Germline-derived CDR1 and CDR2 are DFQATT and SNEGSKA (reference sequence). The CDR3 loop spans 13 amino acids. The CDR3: CSAGGEDQETQYF. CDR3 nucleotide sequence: TGCAGTGCCGGGGGTGAGGATCAAGAGACCCAGTACTTC.

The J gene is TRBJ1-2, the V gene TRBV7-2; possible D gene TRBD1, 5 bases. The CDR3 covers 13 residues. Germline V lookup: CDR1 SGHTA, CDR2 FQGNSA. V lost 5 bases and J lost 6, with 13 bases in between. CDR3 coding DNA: TGTGCCAGCAGCGCAGGGCTGGGCAATGGCTACACCTTC. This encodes CASSAGLGNGYTF.

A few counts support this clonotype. The CDR3 here is CSARTGADTQYF. CDR3 DNA sequence: TGCAGTGCTAGGACCGGGGCAGATACGCAGTATTTT. The rearrangement links TRBV20-1 to TRBJ2-3, with D perhaps matching TRBD2 (5 bases). Trimming cost V 3 bases and J 4 bases, with 8 bases left between them. Germline loops: CDR1 DFQATT, CDR2 SNEGSKA (reference sequence). This CDR3 region has 12 residues.

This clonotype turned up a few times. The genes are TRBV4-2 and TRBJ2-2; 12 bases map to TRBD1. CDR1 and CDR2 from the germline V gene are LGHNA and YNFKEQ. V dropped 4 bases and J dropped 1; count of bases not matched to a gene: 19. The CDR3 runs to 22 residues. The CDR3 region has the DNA TGTGCCAGCAGCCCCCCTCCTGGGACAGGGGGCTCGGATTATTGGAACACCGGGGAGCTGTTTTTT. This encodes CASSPPPGTGGSDYWNTGELFF.

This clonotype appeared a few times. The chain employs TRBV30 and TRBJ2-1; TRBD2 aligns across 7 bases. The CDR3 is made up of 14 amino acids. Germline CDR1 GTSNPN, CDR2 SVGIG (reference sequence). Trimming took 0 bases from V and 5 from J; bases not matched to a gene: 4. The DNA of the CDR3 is TGTGCCTGGAGTGTACTACTAGCGCACAATGAGCAGTTCTTC. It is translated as CAWSVLLAHNEQFF.

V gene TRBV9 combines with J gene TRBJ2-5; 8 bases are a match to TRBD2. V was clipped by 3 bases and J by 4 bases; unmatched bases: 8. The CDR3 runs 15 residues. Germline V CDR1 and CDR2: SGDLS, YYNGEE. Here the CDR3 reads CASSGTGGPPETQYF. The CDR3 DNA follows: TGTGCCAGCAGCGGGACGGGGGGGCCTCCAGAGACCCAGTACTTC.

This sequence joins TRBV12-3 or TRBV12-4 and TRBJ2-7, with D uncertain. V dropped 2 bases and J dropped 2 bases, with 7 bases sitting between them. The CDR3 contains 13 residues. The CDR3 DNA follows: TGTGCCAGCAGTTTAAGGGAAACCTACGAGCAGTACTTC. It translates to CASSLRETYEQYF.

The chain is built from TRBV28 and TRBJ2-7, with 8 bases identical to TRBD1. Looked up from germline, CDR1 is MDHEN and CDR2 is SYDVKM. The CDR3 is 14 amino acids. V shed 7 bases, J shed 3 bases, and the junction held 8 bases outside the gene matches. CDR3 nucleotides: TGTGCCAGCACCGAGACAGGGGTAGGCTACGAGCAGTACTTC. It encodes CASTETGVGYEQYF. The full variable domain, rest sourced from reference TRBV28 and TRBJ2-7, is DVKVTQSSRYLVKRTGEKVFLECVQDMDHENMFWYRQDPGLGLRLIYFSYDVKMKEKGDIPEGYSVSREKKERFSLILESASTNQTSMYLCASTETGVGYEQYFGPGTRLTVT.

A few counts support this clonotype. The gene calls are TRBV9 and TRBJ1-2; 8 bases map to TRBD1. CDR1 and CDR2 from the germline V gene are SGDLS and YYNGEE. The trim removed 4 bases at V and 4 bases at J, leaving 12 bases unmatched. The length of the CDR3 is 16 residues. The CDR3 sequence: CASSLQPGGAGYGYTF. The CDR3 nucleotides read TGTGCCAGCAGCCTCCAACCAGGGGGCGCTGGCTATGGCTACACCTTC.

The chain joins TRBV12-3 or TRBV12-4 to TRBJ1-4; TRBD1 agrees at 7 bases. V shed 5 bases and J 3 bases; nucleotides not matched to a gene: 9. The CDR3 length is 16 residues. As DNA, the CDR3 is TGTGCCAGCAGTCCCAGAGGGGGACAGTCTAATGAAAAACTGTTTTTT. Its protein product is CASSPRGGQSNEKLFF.

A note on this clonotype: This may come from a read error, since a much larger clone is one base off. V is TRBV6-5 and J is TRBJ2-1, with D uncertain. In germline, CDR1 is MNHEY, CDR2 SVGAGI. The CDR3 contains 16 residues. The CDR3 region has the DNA TGTGCCAGCAGTTACTCAGGGCACGTGAGTTACAATGAGCATTTCTTC. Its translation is CASSYSGHVSYNEHFF.

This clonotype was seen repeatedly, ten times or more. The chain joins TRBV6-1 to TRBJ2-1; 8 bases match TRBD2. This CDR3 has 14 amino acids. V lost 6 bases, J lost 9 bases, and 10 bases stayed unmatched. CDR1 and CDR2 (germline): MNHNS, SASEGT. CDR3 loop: CASREGGREGEQFF. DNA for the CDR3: TGTGCCAGCAGGGAGGGAGGCCGGGAGGGTGAGCAGTTCTTC.

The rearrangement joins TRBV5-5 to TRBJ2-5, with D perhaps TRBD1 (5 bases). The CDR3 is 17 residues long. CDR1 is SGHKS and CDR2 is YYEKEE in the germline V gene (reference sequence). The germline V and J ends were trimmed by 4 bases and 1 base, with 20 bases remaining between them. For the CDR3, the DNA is TGTGCCAGCAGCCCGGGTGCCCTGCAGGGCTCCCAAGAGACCCAGTACTTC. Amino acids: CASSPGALQGSQETQYF.

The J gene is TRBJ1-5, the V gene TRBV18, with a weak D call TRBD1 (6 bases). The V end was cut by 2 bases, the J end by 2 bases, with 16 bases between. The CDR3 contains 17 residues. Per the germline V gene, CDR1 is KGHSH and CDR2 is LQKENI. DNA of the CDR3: TGTGCCAGCTCACCATTTCTAGGGGGGAAGGGCAATCAGCCCCAGCATTTT. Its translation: CASSPFLGGKGNQPQHF. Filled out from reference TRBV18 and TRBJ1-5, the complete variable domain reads NAGVMQNPRHLVRRRGQEARLRCSPMKGHSHVYWYRQLPEEGLKFMVYLQKENIIDESGMPKERFSAEFPKEGPSILRIQQVVRGDSAAYFCASSPFLGGKGNQPQHFGDGTRLSIL.

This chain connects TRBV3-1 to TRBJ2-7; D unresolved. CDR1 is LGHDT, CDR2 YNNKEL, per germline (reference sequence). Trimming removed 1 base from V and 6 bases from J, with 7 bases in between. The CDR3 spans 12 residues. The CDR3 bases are TGTGCCAGCAGCCAAGGGCGAGGCGAGCAGTACTTC. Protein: CASSQGRGEQYF.

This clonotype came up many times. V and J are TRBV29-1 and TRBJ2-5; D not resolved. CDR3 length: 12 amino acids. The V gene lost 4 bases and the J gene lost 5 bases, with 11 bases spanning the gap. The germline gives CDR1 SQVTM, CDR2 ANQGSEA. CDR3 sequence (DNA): TGCAGCGTTGGGGTAGAGTTGGAGACCCAGTACTTC. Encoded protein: CSVGVELETQYF.

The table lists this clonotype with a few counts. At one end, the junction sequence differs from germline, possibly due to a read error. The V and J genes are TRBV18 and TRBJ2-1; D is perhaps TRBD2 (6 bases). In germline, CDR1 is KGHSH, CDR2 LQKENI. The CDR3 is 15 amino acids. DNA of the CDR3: TGTGCCAGCTCGCCACAGGTGGTCATGGGGGGTGAGCAGTTCTTC. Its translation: CASSPQVVMGGEQFF.

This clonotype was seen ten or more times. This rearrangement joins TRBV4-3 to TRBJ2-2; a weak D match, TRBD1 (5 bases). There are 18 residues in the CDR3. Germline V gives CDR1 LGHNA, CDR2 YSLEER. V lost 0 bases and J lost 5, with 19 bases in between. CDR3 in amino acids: CASSQDFRKRGRTGELFF. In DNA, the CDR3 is TGCGCCAGCAGCCAAGACTTCAGGAAAAGGGGAAGGACCGGGGAGCTGTTTTTT.

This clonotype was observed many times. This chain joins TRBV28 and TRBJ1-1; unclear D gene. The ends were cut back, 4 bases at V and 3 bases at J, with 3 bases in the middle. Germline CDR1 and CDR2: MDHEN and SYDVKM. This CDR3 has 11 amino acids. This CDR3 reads CASSSDTEAFF. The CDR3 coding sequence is TGTGCCAGCAGTTCGGACACTGAAGCTTTCTTT.

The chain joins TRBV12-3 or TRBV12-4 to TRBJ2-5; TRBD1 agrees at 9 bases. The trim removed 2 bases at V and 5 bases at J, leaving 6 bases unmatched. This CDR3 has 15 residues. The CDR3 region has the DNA TGTGCCAGCAGTTTAAGACAGGGGGTCGAGGAGACCCAGTACTTC. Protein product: CASSLRQGVEETQYF.

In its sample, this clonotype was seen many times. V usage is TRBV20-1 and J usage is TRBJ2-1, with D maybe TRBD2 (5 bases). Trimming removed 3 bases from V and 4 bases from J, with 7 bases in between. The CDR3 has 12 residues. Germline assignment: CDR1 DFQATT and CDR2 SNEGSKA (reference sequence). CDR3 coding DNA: TGCAGTGCTAGTACTAGTTACAATGAGCAGTTCTTC. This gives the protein CSASTSYNEQFF.

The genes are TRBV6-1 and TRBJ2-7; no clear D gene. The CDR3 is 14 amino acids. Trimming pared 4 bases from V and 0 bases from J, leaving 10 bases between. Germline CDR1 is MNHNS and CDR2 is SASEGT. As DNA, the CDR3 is TGTGCCAGCAGTGCTCGACGGGTCTCCTACGAGCAGTACTTC. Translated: CASSARRVSYEQYF.

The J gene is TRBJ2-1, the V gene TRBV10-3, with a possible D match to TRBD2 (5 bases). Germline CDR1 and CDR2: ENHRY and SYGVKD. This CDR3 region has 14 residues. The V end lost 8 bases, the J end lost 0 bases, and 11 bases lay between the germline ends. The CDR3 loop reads CAIAEGNSYNEQFF. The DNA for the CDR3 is TGTGCCATCGCTGAGGGTAACTCCTACAATGAGCAGTTCTTC.

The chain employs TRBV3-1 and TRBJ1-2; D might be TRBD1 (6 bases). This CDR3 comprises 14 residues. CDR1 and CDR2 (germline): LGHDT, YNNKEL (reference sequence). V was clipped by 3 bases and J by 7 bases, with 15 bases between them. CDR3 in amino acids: CASSQGRAGAGYTF. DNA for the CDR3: TGTGCCAGCAGCCAGGGTCGGGCAGGGGCTGGCTACACCTTC.

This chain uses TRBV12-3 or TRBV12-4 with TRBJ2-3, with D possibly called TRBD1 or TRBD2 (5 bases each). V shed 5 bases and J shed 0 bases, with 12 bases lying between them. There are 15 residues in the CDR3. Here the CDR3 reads CASSPYRTSTDTQYF. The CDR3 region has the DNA TGTGCCAGCAGTCCATACAGGACTAGCACAGATACGCAGTATTTT.

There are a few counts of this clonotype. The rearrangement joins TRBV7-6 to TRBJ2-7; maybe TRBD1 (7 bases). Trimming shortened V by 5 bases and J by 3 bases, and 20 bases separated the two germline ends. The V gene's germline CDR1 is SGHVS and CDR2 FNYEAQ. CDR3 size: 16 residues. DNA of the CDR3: TGTGCCAGCAGCCTAGGGGGGAGGACAGGCCTCTACGAGCAGTACTTC. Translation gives CASSLGGRTGLYEQYF.

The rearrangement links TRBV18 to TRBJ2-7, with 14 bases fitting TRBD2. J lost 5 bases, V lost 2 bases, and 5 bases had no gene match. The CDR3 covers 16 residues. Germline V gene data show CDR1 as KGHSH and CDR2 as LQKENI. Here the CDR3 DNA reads TGTGCCAGCTCACCAGGGACTAGCGGGAGTCGGAACGAGCAGTACTTC. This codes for CASSPGTSGSRNEQYF.

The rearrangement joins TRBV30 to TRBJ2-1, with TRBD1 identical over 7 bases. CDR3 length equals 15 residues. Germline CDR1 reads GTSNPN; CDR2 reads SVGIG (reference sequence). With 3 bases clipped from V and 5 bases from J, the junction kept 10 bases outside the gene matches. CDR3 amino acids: CAWRAGTENDNEQFF. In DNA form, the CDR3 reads TGTGCCTGGAGAGCCGGGACAGAGAACGACAATGAGCAGTTCTTC.

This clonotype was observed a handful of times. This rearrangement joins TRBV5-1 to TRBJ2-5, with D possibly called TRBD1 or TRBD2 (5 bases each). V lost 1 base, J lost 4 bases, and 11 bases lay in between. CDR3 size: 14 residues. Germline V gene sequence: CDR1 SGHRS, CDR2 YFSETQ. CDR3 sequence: CASSLRGARETQYF. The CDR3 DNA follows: TGCGCCAGCAGCTTGCGAGGGGCGAGAGAGACCCAGTACTTC.

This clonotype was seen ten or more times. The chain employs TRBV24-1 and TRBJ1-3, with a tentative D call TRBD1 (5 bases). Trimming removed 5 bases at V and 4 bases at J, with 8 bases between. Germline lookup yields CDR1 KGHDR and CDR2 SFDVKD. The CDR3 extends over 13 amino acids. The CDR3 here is CATSGGAGNTIYF. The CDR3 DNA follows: TGTGCCACCAGTGGAGGGGCAGGAAACACCATATATTTT.